The next 9 T cell receptor beta chains were all read from a single sample in a study of T cells in Graves' hyperthyroidism and ophthalmopathy (dated by TCRdb to between 2019 and 2020). Receptor amplification or capture employed multiplex PCR. The sequencer listed for this sample is Illumina HiSeq 2000. The TCR beta CDR3 regions were amplified from the RNA transcripts. For the first round of RT-PCR on the TCR CDR3, the HTBI primer set was used together with the Qiagen OneStep RT-PCR kit. The public reads were run again by TCRdb, first through fastp at Q25 and then through MiXCR, and only productive beta chains were kept. Rows with a matching CDR3 protein are joined into one entry that keeps the most common DNA and genes. Across this sample there are hundreds of thousands of distinct CDR3 sequences, with 14% to 15% seen only once. The ten biggest clones cover less than 15% of the sample. Sequencing used blood. These receptors originate from a young man with Graves' ophthalmopathy.

This clonotype was observed at least ten times. V usage is TRBV11-2 and J usage is TRBJ1-1, with no clear D. V lost 0 bases and J lost 5, with 13 bases in between. The CDR3 is 15 residues long. The germline V gene encodes CDR1 SGHAT and CDR2 FQNNGV. The CDR3 nucleotides are TGTGCCAGCAGCTTAGATCCGGGGTTCGGAACTGAAGCTTTCTTT. Amino acids: CASSLDPGFGTEAFF.

The sample holds a few counts of this clonotype. The gene calls are TRBV5-1 and TRBJ2-2, with D unclear. The V gene lost 0 bases and the J gene lost 5 bases, with 5 bases spanning the gap. Germline loops: CDR1 SGHRS, CDR2 YFSETQ. The CDR3 spans 13 residues. The CDR3 protein is CASSLETTGELFF. In DNA form, the CDR3 reads TGCGCCAGCAGCTTGGAGACTACCGGGGAGCTGTTTTTT.

This clonotype was recorded many times. The chain has TRBV18 and TRBJ2-1; tentatively, D is TRBD2 (6 bases). This CDR3 spans 15 amino acids. CDR1 and CDR2 (germline): KGHSH, LQKENI. Deletions cut 2 bases from V and 8 bases from J, with 16 bases between. CDR3 sequence (DNA): TGTGCCAGCTCACCAAGAATCCCGGAGGGCGATGAGCAGTTCTTC. Translated, it gives CASSPRIPEGDEQFF.

This clonotype has a count of ten or more. The V and J genes are TRBV28 and TRBJ2-7; weak D call: TRBD1 (6 bases). Looked up from germline, CDR1 is MDHEN and CDR2 is SYDVKM. This CDR3 has 14 residues. The V and J ends lost 3 bases and 2 bases respectively, with 11 bases between them. CDR3 in DNA: TGTGCCAGCAGTTTGACAGGACCTGCCTACGAGCAGTACTTC. It is translated as CASSLTGPAYEQYF.

This clonotype was observed many times. The chain links TRBV20-1 to TRBJ2-3; a possible D gene is TRBD2 (6 bases). Trimming took off 3 bases at V and 0 bases at J, with 10 bases between the two ends. In germline, CDR1 is DFQATT, CDR2 SNEGSKA (reference sequence). The CDR3 loop spans 14 amino acids. The CDR3 region has the DNA TGCAGTGCTAGTTTACTAGCTAGCACAGATACGCAGTATTTT. Its translation: CSASLLASTDTQYF.

Ten or more counts support this clonotype. This chain joins TRBV20-1 and TRBJ1-2; a weak D match, TRBD1 (6 bases). Germline assignment: CDR1 DFQATT and CDR2 SNEGSKA (reference sequence). This CDR3 is built from 14 residues. V gave up 5 bases and J gave up 3 bases, with 16 bases separating them. The CDR3 sequence is CSAGAVGGHYGYTF. DNA of the CDR3: TGCAGTGCTGGAGCGGTTGGGGGCCACTATGGCTACACCTTC.

This clonotype has only a few counts. J is TRBJ2-5 and V is TRBV5-4; TRBD2 is a possible D gene (6 bases). V lost 0 bases and J lost 4, with 16 bases in between. The V gene's germline CDR1 is SGHNT and CDR2 YYREEE (reference sequence). The CDR3 has 16 residues. The CDR3 reads CASSLGLVAEGETQYF. CDR3 DNA sequence: TGTGCCAGCAGCTTGGGACTAGTGGCGGAGGGAGAGACCCAGTACTTC.

This clonotype was seen a handful of times. The rearrangement uses TRBV9 and TRBJ1-2; no firm D call. Germline lookup yields CDR1 SGDLS and CDR2 YYNGEE. V dropped 0 bases and J dropped 1 base, with 19 bases sitting between them. CDR3 length: 18 residues. CDR3 loop: CASSVAVHPRTSNYGYTF. Written as DNA, the CDR3 is TGTGCCAGCAGCGTAGCTGTCCACCCTCGGACCAGTAACTATGGCTACACCTTC. The full variable domain, in which reference TRBV9 and TRBJ1-2 provide the parts outside the CDR3, is DSGVTQTPKHLITATGQRVTLRCSPRSGDLSVYWYQQSLDQGLQFLIQYYNGEERAKGNILERFSAQQFPDLHSELNLSSLELGDSALYFCASSVAVHPRTSNYGYTFGSGTRLTVV.

This clonotype appeared many times. V usage is TRBV6-6 and J usage is TRBJ1-1; D gene ambiguous. Trimming pared 0 bases from V and 0 bases from J, leaving 8 bases between. This CDR3 has 15 amino acids. Germline-derived CDR1 and CDR2 are MNHNY and SVGAGI (reference sequence). CDR3 protein: CASSYSRTLNTEAFF. In DNA form, the CDR3 reads TGTGCCAGCAGTTACTCCCGGACTTTGAACACTGAAGCTTTCTTT.